What follows describes a single T cell receptor (beta chain). As yet, its antigen is unknown. This sample was taken from a study of cytomegalovirus exposure and HLA in healthy donors. The CDR3 contains 14 residues. CDR1 and CDR2 from the germline V gene are SGHDT and YYEEEE. The V gene end was trimmed by 3 bases and the J gene end by 10 bases; junction bases not matched to a gene: 7. PCR involved 60 Vbeta and 13 Jbeta primers. Per the study methods: Some 10 million shared chains were among the about 80 million unique TCR beta chains that a later analysis counted. Only in-frame clones appear in the TCRdb table, and some are missing; sequencing was by immunoSEQ multiplex PCR. That table supplies the V and J calls and clone size; D and trimming were determined from the DNA. The sample has about 120,000 clones, around 77% seen once; the top ten hold around 5.8%. General study points: When the data were analyzed later, several of the most significant clusters appeared to be linked to common viral pathogens. Cytomegalovirus association was listed for about 150 TCR beta chains.

The chain couples TRBV5-6 to TRBJ1-6, with 7 bases matching TRBD1. This sequence originates from a man aged 18-30 years in good health and CMV-seropositive. The sequenced material came from PBMCs. The CDR3 spells CASSWGTAGSPLHF. Written as DNA, the CDR3 is TGTGCCAGCAGCTGGGGGACAGCAGGATCACCCCTCCACTTT.